This paragraph covers one T cell receptor (beta chain) sequence. The germline V gene has CDR1 SGHDT and CDR2 YYEEEE. This CDR3 has 15 amino acids. The V and J ends lost 0 bases and 1 base respectively, with 10 bases between them. Profiling relied on immunoSEQ multiplex PCR, and the TCRdb table lists in-frame clones only, not all of them. The top ten hold 1.6% of the sample, which has about 65,000 clones, around 87% seen once. Before the COVID-19 pandemic, during about 2011-2019, CD4+ T cells were taken from unexposed donors. These data belong to a study of CD4 T cells in relation to SARS-CoV-2 and coronaviruses.

This sequence originates from a human donor in good health. Specimen: memory CD4+ T cells from PBMCs. The chain combines TRBV5-6 with TRBJ2-5; D is perhaps TRBD1 (5 bases). CDR3 loop: CASSLGQTFQETQYF. The CDR3 region has the DNA TGTGCCAGCAGCTTGGGACAGACCTTCCAAGAGACCCAGTACTTC.